The 30 T cell receptor beta chains listed next were all sequenced from one sample in a study of cytomegalovirus exposure and HLA in healthy donors. Primers included in the PCR were 60 Vbeta and 13 Jbeta primers. The repertoire was sequenced with immunoSEQ multiplex PCR; TCRdb's copy has only in-frame clones and lacks some. The sample contains some 170,000 clones, roughly 80% of which appear only once. The specimen was PBMCs. All receptors come from a young woman in good health and CMV-seropositive.

This chain uses TRBV19 with TRBJ2-7, with D perhaps TRBD1 (5 bases). Germline loops: CDR1 LNHDA, CDR2 SQIVND (reference sequence). CDR3 length equals 13 residues. Trimming took off 8 bases at V and 0 bases at J, with 11 bases between the two ends. CDR3 sequence: CASSLGDSYEQYF. In nucleotides, the CDR3 is TGTGCCAGTTCTTTAGGGGACTCCTACGAGCAGTACTTC.

Only a few counts were recorded for this clone. This chain connects TRBV30 to TRBJ1-3, with 7 nucleotides matching TRBD1. The CDR3 is 14 amino acids. The V gene's germline CDR1 is GTSNPN and CDR2 SVGIG (reference sequence). The V segment lost 1 base and the J segment 6 bases; nucleotides outside the gene matches: 6. The DNA of the CDR3 is TGTGCCTGGAGTGGTGACAGGGTCGAAAACACCATATATTTT. Translating gives CAWSGDRVENTIYF.

V is TRBV11-2 and J is TRBJ2-7; TRBD1 matches 8 bases. J gave up 0 bases and V 5 bases, and 3 bases lay outside the gene matches. CDR1 and CDR2 (germline): SGHAT, FQNNGV. There are 14 residues in the CDR3. The CDR3 loop is CASSRDRTSYEQYF. The CDR3 nucleotides are TGTGCCAGCAGCCGGGACAGGACCTCCTACGAGCAGTACTTC.

The rearrangement links TRBV7-2 to TRBJ2-5; the D is unclear. This CDR3 region has 15 residues. Deletions cut 3 bases from V and 1 base from J, with 12 bases between. CDR1 is SGHTA and CDR2 is FQGNSA in the germline V gene. CDR3 DNA: TGTGCCAGCAGCTTCCAGAGTAGCACCCAAGAGACCCAGTACTTC. Residues: CASSFQSSTQETQYF.

DNA of the CDR3: TGTGCCAGCAGCTGGGGGGGGAAGGTGAGGGCTGAAGCTTTCTTT. Residues: CASSWGGKVRAEAFF. The chain carries TRBV5-6 and TRBJ1-1, with D possibly TRBD1 on 5 matching bases. V was cut by 3 bases and J by 6 bases, with 18 bases left in between. Looked up from germline, CDR1 is SGHDT and CDR2 is YYEEEE. This CDR3 comprises 15 residues.

The rearrangement uses TRBV19 and TRBJ1-5; D is uncertain. The CDR3 is 16 residues long. Trimming removed 5 bases from V and 0 bases from J, with 14 bases in between. Germline loops: CDR1 LNHDA, CDR2 SQIVND (reference sequence). The chain's CDR3 is CASSPDTAYSNQPQHF. The CDR3 DNA is TGTGCCAGTAGTCCCGACACGGCCTATAGCAATCAGCCCCAGCATTTT.

The J gene is TRBJ2-7, the V gene TRBV15, with D possibly being TRBD1 (6 bases). The CDR3 runs 12 residues. Trimming took off 4 bases at V and 5 bases at J, with 9 bases between the two ends. CDR1 LNHNV and CDR2 YYDKDF come from the germline V gene (reference sequence). CDR3 nucleotides: TGTGCCACCAGCATTAACAGGGACGAGCAGTACTTC. Translated, it gives CATSINRDEQYF.

J is TRBJ1-1 and V is TRBV7-9; 8 positions agree with TRBD1. J gave up 3 bases and V 4 bases, and 16 bases lay outside the gene matches. CDR3 length: 18 amino acids. Germline V gene data show CDR1 as SEHNR and CDR2 as FQNEAQ (reference sequence). The CDR3: CASSYRRAGETGDTEAFF. The CDR3 DNA sequence: TGTGCCAGCAGCTACCGAAGGGCGGGGGAGACAGGGGACACTGAAGCTTTCTTT.

The CDR3 reads CASSPQAGGYQETQYF. CDR3 sequence (DNA): TGTGCCAGCAGCCCCCAAGCGGGGGGATACCAAGAGACCCAGTACTTC. V is TRBV7-6 and J is TRBJ2-5, with 9 bases fitting TRBD2. Germline values: CDR1 SGHVS, CDR2 FNYEAQ. The length of the CDR3 is 16 residues. The ends lost 5 bases at V and 0 bases at J; junction bases unmatched: 7.

The chain links TRBV7-6 to TRBJ1-5; the D gene is possibly TRBD1 (5 bases). This CDR3 region has 17 residues. Germline-derived CDR1 and CDR2 are SGHVS and FNYEAQ. The V gene lost 0 bases and the J gene lost 5 bases, with 17 bases spanning the gap. CDR3 loop: CASSLAGQGRLDQPQHF. In nucleotides, the CDR3 is TGTGCCAGCAGCTTAGCGGGCCAGGGCAGGCTCGATCAGCCCCAGCATTTT.

The gene calls are TRBV21-1 and TRBJ1-5; TRBD1 reflects the table's D call only, with no check against the DNA. TRBV21-1 is recorded as a pseudogene. The CDR3 extends over 13 amino acids. CDR3 sequence (DNA): TGTGCCAGCAGCAGGGGGCGGCATCAGCCCCAGCATTTT. Translation gives CASSRGRHQPQHF.

The chain is built from TRBV2 and TRBJ1-5; D is perhaps TRBD1 (5 bases). Trimming removed 1 base from V and 5 bases from J, with 9 bases in between. The CDR3 is 14 residues long. Germline V gene data show CDR1 as SNHLY and CDR2 as FYNNEI. The CDR3 loop reads CASSEDRRHQPQHF. CDR3 coding DNA: TGTGCCAGCAGTGAAGACAGGCGGCATCAGCCCCAGCATTTT.

This clone counts as medium-sized. The chain couples TRBV18 to TRBJ1-5; 7 bases are a match to TRBD1. Trimming at V came to 3 bases and at J to 0 bases, leaving 11 bases not matched to a gene. This CDR3 is built from 18 residues. Germline loops: CDR1 KGHSH, CDR2 LQKENI. The CDR3 DNA sequence: TGTGCCAGCTCACCCCGGACAGGAGTAAGTTATAGCAATCAGCCCCAGCATTTT. Translated, it gives CASSPRTGVSYSNQPQHF.

The gene calls are TRBV5-4 and TRBJ2-5; D may be TRBD2 (6 bases). V was shortened by 0 bases and J by 3 bases, with 18 bases between the two germline ends. Germline CDR1 and CDR2: SGHNT and YYREEE (reference sequence). The CDR3 is made up of 17 amino acids. This chain's CDR3 is CASSLVPGFGRKETQYF. The CDR3 nucleotides are TGTGCCAGCAGCTTGGTTCCCGGGTTTGGGAGGAAAGAGACCCAGTACTTC.

The chain combines TRBV7-3 with TRBJ2-3, with D perhaps TRBD2 (6 bases). Germline V gives CDR1 SGHTA, CDR2 FQGTGA. Trimming removed 5 bases at V and 3 bases at J, with 9 bases between. The CDR3 sequence is 13 residues long. The CDR3 is CASSAGFTDTQYF. The CDR3 DNA sequence: TGTGCCAGCAGCGCGGGATTTACAGATACGCAGTATTTT.

The chain recombines TRBV7-2 with TRBJ1-1; 9 bases align to TRBD1. The V gene end was trimmed by 2 bases and the J gene end by 5 bases; junction bases not matched to a gene: 9. Germline lookup yields CDR1 SGHTA and CDR2 FQGNSA. CDR3 length: 16 residues. CDR3 coding DNA: TGTGCCAGCAGCTTATTGGGACAGGGTCGTGAAACTGAAGCTTTCTTT. The encoded protein is CASSLLGQGRETEAFF.

With respect to this clone: Other DNA sequences in this sample translate to the same CDR3. The V and J genes are TRBV29-1 and TRBJ2-7, with TRBD2 matching 7 bases. Per the germline V gene, CDR1 is SQVTM and CDR2 is ANQGSEA. After removal of 4 bases from V and 4 bases from J, the junction contained 1 base not matched to a gene. The CDR3 extends over 11 amino acids. CDR3 residues: CSVGGGYEQYF. The CDR3 nucleotides read TGCAGCGTTGGGGGGGGGTACGAGCAGTACTTC.

This chain joins TRBV2 and TRBJ2-3; the D gene is possibly TRBD2 (5 bases). CDR1 and CDR2 (germline): SNHLY, FYNNEI. The CDR3 is 14 amino acids. The V gene lost 3 bases and the J gene lost 3 bases, with 10 bases spanning the gap. This CDR3 reads CASSDLAITDTQYF. DNA of the CDR3: TGTGCCAGCAGTGATTTAGCGATAACAGATACGCAGTATTTT.

This chain uses TRBV7-7 with TRBJ2-2, with TRBD1 as a possible D gene (6 bases). Deletions cut 5 bases from V and 5 bases from J, with 9 bases between. CDR1 SSHAT and CDR2 FNYEAQ come from the germline V gene (reference sequence). This CDR3 is 13 amino acids long. CDR3 nucleotides: TGTGCCAGCAGCCAAGGACAGACCGGGGAGCTGTTTTTT. Amino acid sequence: CASSQGQTGELFF.

The CDR3 loop is CSTGGGHINSPLHF. The CDR3 bases are TGTTCGACCGGCGGGGGCCACATAAATTCACCCCTCCACTTT. This chain uses TRBV6-1 with TRBJ1-6, with D perhaps TRBD1 (6 bases). The CDR3 length is 14 residues. Germline V gene sequence: CDR1 MNHNS, CDR2 SASEGT.

This chain joins TRBV5-1 and TRBJ2-3; TRBD1 agrees at 9 bases. CDR3 length: 14 residues. V lost 0 bases to trimming and J lost 4 bases; unmatched junction nucleotides: 0. The germline CDR1 and CDR2 sequences are SGHRS and YFSETQ. The CDR3 sequence: CASSLGQGADTQYF. DNA for the CDR3: TGCGCCAGCAGCTTGGGACAGGGGGCAGATACGCAGTATTTT.

Only a few counts were recorded for this clone. The V call is TRBV27, the J call TRBJ2-3; D is ambiguous. This CDR3 is built from 13 residues. V was shortened by 6 bases and J by 5 bases, with 12 bases between the two germline ends. Germline V gene sequence: CDR1 MNHEY, CDR2 SMNVEV (reference sequence). CDR3 sequence (DNA): TGTGCCAGCAGACCTCGGGTGGGAGATACGCAGTATTTT. As protein: CASRPRVGDTQYF.

The chain couples TRBV7-9 to TRBJ2-2, with D possibly TRBD1 on 5 matching bases. The ends were cut back, 4 bases at V and 0 bases at J, with 21 bases in the middle. The CDR3 length is 19 residues. Germline loops: CDR1 SEHNR, CDR2 FQNEAQ (reference sequence). In nucleotides, the CDR3 is TGTGCCAGCAGCTCCAAGAGAAGACAGACCACACCGAACACCGGGGAGCTGTTTTTT. Residues: CASSSKRRQTTPNTGELFF.

The chain is built from TRBV18 and TRBJ1-1, with 7 nucleotides matching TRBD1. Trimming cost V 5 bases and J 10 bases; bases outside gene matches: 4. This CDR3 comprises 11 residues. The V gene's germline CDR1 is KGHSH and CDR2 LQKENI. The CDR3 protein is CASSTGQVAFF. The CDR3, as DNA: TGTGCCAGCTCAACCGGACAGGTAGCTTTCTTT.

In its sample, this clone was seen once. The V and J genes are TRBV28 and TRBJ1-5; TRBD1 matches 8 bases. CDR1 and CDR2 (germline): MDHEN, SYDVKM. The CDR3 spans 14 residues. Trimming cost V 3 bases and J 6 bases; bases outside gene matches: 4. CDR3 in DNA: TGTGCCAGCAGTTTTGGGACAGGCTCTCAGCCCCAGCATTTT. This sequence encodes CASSFGTGSQPQHF.

The V and J genes are TRBV27 and TRBJ1-2; 9 bases align to TRBD1. This CDR3 region has 14 residues. V lost 4 bases to trimming and J lost 6 bases; unmatched junction nucleotides: 6. Germline CDR1 and CDR2: MNHEY and SMNVEV (reference sequence). DNA of the CDR3: TGTGCCAGCAGTTCTAGCTGGACAGGGGATGGCTACACCTTC. Its translation is CASSSSWTGDGYTF.

The sample holds a few counts of this clone. The rearrangement uses TRBV11-1 and TRBJ2-1, with 10 positions matching TRBD1. V was pared by 5 bases and J by 6 bases, with 19 bases of the junction left unmatched. The CDR3 runs to 19 residues. In germline, CDR1 is SGHAT, CDR2 FQDESV (reference sequence). The CDR3 spells CASSEMMLMDRGSGNEQFF. Written as DNA, the CDR3 is TGTGCCAGCAGCGAAATGATGCTAATGGACAGGGGGTCTGGCAATGAGCAGTTCTTC.

This clone has more than one count but fewer than ten. CDR3 sequence: CASSSGGEAYEQFF. The CDR3 nucleotides read TGTGCCAGCAGCTCTGGCGGGGAGGCATATGAGCAGTTCTTC. V and J are TRBV6-1 and TRBJ2-1; D perhaps matches TRBD2 (6 bases). The CDR3 consists of 14 residues. V was pared by 6 bases and J by 8 bases, with 17 bases between. Germline V CDR1 and CDR2: MNHNS, SASEGT.

V gene TRBV23-1 combines with J gene TRBJ2-7; no firm D call. TRBV23-1 carries the ORF label, with uncertain function. There are 13 residues in the CDR3. V dropped 7 bases and J dropped 2 bases, with 12 bases sitting between them. The CDR3 DNA sequence: TGCGCCAGCACCCCCCAGCGTACCTACGAGCAGTACTTC. Translating gives CASTPQRTYEQYF.

The chain carries TRBV18 and TRBJ1-5; D not resolved. Germline V CDR1 and CDR2: KGHSH, LQKENI. There are 9 residues in the CDR3. V was trimmed by 3 bases and J by 15 bases, leaving 6 bases between them. The CDR3 bases are TGTGCCAGCTCACCCATGAGGCATTTT. It is translated as CASSPMRHF.